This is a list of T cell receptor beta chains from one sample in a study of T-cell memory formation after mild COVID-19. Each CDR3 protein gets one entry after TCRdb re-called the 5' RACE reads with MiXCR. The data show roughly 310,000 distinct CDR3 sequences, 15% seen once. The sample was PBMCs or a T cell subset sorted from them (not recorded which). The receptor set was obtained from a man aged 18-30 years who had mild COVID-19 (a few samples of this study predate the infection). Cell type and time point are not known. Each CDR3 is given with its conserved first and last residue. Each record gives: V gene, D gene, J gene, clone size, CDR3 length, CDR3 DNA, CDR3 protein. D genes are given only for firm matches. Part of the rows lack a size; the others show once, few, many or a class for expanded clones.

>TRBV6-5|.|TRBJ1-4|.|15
TGTGCCAGCAGTTTGACACCCCGAGCTTATGAAAAACTGTTTTTT
CASSLTPRAYEKLFF
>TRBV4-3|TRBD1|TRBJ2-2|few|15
TGCGCCAGCAGCCACAGACAGGGAGACACCGGGGAGCTGTTTTTT
CASSHRQGDTGELFF
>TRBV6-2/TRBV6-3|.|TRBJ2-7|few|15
TGTGCCAGCAGCTCCCGGGGCGACGGTACCTACGAGCAGTACTTC
CASSSRGDGTYEQYF
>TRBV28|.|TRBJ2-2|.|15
TGTGCCAGCAAAAAACCGCCAGAGAGCACCGGGGAGCTGTTTTTT
CASKKPPESTGELFF
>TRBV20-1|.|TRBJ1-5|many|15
TGCAGTGCTAGATCGACCTCGTGGAGCAATCAGCCCCAGCATTTT
CSARSTSWSNQPQHF
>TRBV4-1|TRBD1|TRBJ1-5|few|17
TGCGCCAGCAGCCGCCTAACAGGGGTGGAGGGCAATCAGCCCCAGCATTTT
CASSRLTGVEGNQPQHF
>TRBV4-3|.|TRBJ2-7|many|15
TGCGCCAGCAGCCAAGATTGGCTAGCCGCCTACGAGCAGTACTTC
CASSQDWLAAYEQYF
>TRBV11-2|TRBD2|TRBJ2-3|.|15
TGTGCCAGCAGCACCCAGCGGGGGGCCGGAGATACGCAGTATTTT
CASSTQRGAGDTQYF
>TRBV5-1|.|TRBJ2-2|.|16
TGCGCCAGCAGCTTGATACGGCCGGAGAACACCGGGGAGCTGTTTTTT
CASSLIRPENTGELFF
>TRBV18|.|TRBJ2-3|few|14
TGTGCCACCCTCGTAGCGGACGGCACAGATACGCAGTATTTT
CATLVADGTDTQYF
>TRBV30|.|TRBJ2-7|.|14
TGTGCCTGGATCCCATCAGCTCAGGACTACGAGCAGTACTTC
CAWIPSAQDYEQYF
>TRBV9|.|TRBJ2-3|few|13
TGTGCCAGCAGCCTCGACTGGGCGGATACGCAGTATTTT
CASSLDWADTQYF
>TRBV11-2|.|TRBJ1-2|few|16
TGTGCCAGCAGCTTAGAAATCACCGGTATACTTAGCGGCTACACCTTC
CASSLEITGILSGYTF
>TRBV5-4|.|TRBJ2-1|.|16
TGTGCCAGCAGCTTGGCCCGGGGCCAAATCTGGGATGAGCAGTTCTTC
CASSLARGQIWDEQFF
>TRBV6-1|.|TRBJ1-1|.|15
TGTGCCAGCAAGGAGTACCGACAGCCGAACACTGAAGCTTTCTTT
CASKEYRQPNTEAFF